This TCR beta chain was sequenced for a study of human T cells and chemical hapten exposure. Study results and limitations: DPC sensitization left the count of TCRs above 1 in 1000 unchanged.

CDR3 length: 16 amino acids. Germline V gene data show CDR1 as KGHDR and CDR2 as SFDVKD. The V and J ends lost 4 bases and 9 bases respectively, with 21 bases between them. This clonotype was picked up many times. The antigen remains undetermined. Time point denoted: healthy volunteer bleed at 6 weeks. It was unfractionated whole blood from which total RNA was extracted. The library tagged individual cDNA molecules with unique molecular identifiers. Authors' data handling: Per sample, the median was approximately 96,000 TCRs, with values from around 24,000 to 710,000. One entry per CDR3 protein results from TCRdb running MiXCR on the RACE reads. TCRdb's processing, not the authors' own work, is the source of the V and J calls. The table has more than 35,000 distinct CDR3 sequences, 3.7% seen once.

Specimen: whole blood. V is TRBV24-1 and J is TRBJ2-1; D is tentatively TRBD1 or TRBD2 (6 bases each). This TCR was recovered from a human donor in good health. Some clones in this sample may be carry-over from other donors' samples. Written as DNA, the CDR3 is TGTGCCACCAGTGAGACCGGACAGTCGGGGGCGAGTGAGCAGTTCTTC. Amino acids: CATSETGQSGASEQFF.